This T cell receptor beta chain was found in a study of blood T cell repertoires in COVID-19. Here immunoSEQ multiplex PCR was the method, and the copy in TCRdb shows in-frame clones only, minus some. The sample shows 350,000 to 500,000 clones, 88% of them seen only once. V dropped 1 base and J dropped 11 bases, with 9 bases sitting between them. The CDR3 is 12 amino acids. Germline V gene data show CDR1 as SGHDN and CDR2 as FVKESK. Individuals aged about 18 to 89 years were recruited from approximately 24 US areas. Which cohort a participant joined came from the clinical history participants gave. The chain joins TRBV14 to TRBJ1-5, with D perhaps matching TRBD1 (5 bases). The source is a woman aged 18-30 years who had been exposed to COVID-19. Sequencing was performed on PBMCs or T cells enriched from blood (not recorded which). CDR3 coding DNA: TGTGCCAGCAGCCAAGGCAGGGCTACCCAGCATTTT. Protein: CASSQGRATQHF.